Presented here are 13 T cell receptor beta chains from one specimen sequenced in a study of blood T cell repertoires in COVID-19. TCRdb's table, derived via immunoSEQ multiplex PCR, lists solely in-frame clones and lacks some. The repertoire has roughly 32,000 clones, about 75% of them found once; the top ten carry 14% to 15%. Sequences were obtained from peripheral blood. Receptors were obtained from an elderly man with active or convalescent COVID-19.

The chain employs TRBV5-1 and TRBJ2-5; D may be TRBD2 (5 bases). The germline CDR1 and CDR2 sequences are SGHRS and YFSETQ. The CDR3 contains 15 residues. With 0 bases removed from V and 5 bases from J, the gap between germline ends came to 14 bases. CDR3 loop: CASSLALDPGETQYF. DNA of the CDR3: TGCGCCAGCAGCTTGGCCTTAGACCCGGGGGAGACCCAGTACTTC.

This chain links TRBV6-5 with TRBJ1-4; 8 bases are shared with TRBD1. V lost 8 bases and J lost 7; bases outside the gene matches: 6. The CDR3 totals 13 residues. Germline V gene lookup returns CDR1 MNHEY and CDR2 SVGAGI. The CDR3 DNA sequence: TGTGCCAGCCGGGAGGACAGGGTTGAAAAACTGTTTTTT. It specifies CASREDRVEKLFF.

J is TRBJ1-1 and V is TRBV14; D is ambiguous. The CDR3 extends over 14 amino acids. With 2 bases removed from V and 1 base from J, the gap between germline ends came to 8 bases. Germline V gives CDR1 SGHDN, CDR2 FVKESK. The CDR3: CASSQFLRNTEAFF. CDR3 bases: TGTGCCAGCAGCCAATTTCTGCGGAACACTGAAGCTTTCTTT.

The chain has TRBV2 and TRBJ2-3, with D possibly being TRBD2 (5 bases). Trimming took off 7 bases at V and 7 bases at J, with 18 bases between the two ends. The V gene's germline CDR1 is SNHLY and CDR2 FYNNEI. This CDR3 has 14 residues. The CDR3 is CASTEASGVNTQYF. Written as DNA, the CDR3 is TGTGCCAGCACGGAGGCCTCAGGTGTTAATACGCAGTATTTT.

This clone was recorded only once. DNA of the CDR3: TGTGCCAGCAGTTACTTGCAGGGGGCCAATTCCTATGGCTACACCTTC. Translated: CASSYLQGANSYGYTF. The chain uses TRBV6-5 and TRBJ1-2, with 8 bases matching TRBD1. Unmatched junction bases numbered 8, after V lost 1 base and J lost 4 bases. Germline V gene data show CDR1 as MNHEY and CDR2 as SVGAGI. This CDR3 is 16 amino acids long.

The chain employs TRBV9 and TRBJ1-6, with unresolved D. The V gene's germline CDR1 is SGDLS and CDR2 YYNGEE. With 3 bases removed from V and 4 bases from J, the gap between germline ends came to 2 bases. This CDR3 comprises 12 residues. CDR3 in DNA: TGTGCCAGCAGCGCGTATAATTCACCCCTCCACTTT. Protein product: CASSAYNSPLHF.

This clone was counted a single time. The genes are TRBV6-1 and TRBJ1-5, with D perhaps TRBD1 (5 bases). V gave up 0 bases and J gave up 11 bases, with 17 bases separating them. CDR1 and CDR2 (germline): MNHNS, SASEGT. The CDR3 runs to 15 residues. Here the CDR3 DNA reads TGTGCCAGCAGTGAAGCTCTGAGTGGCGCCAGGGCCCAGCATTTT. Its translation is CASSEALSGARAQHF.

The chain couples TRBV9 to TRBJ1-6, with D maybe TRBD1 (6 bases). This CDR3 has 13 amino acids. The germline V and J ends were trimmed by 6 bases and 8 bases, with 12 bases remaining between them. CDR1 is SGDLS and CDR2 is YYNGEE in the germline V gene. CDR3 DNA: TGTGCCAGCAACAAAGGGGGGGATTCACCCCTCCACTTT. This translates into CASNKGGDSPLHF.

This clone was seen a single time. The chain is built from TRBV7-8 and TRBJ1-3; D is possibly TRBD1 (5 bases). The CDR3 spans 14 residues. Germline V gene sequence: CDR1 SGHVS, CDR2 FQNEAQ. The ends were cut back, 1 base at V and 6 bases at J, with 10 bases in the middle. The CDR3 DNA follows: TGTGCCAGCAGCTTAGGCAGGGTGGAAAACACCATATATTTT. Protein sequence: CASSLGRVENTIYF.

This chain uses TRBV5-8 with TRBJ1-1, with a tentative D call TRBD1 (6 bases). Trimming cost V 4 bases and J 8 bases, with 21 bases left between them. Per germline, CDR1 SGHTS and CDR2 YDEGEE. The CDR3 loop spans 15 amino acids. CDR3 coding DNA: TGTGCCAGCAGCCAGTTCCTTTTACCAGGGACAGAAGCTTTCTTT. Its protein is CASSQFLLPGTEAFF.

This clone appeared once. J is TRBJ2-2 and V is TRBV5-4; D may be TRBD1 (7 bases). This CDR3 is 16 amino acids long. Trimming cost V 0 bases and J 8 bases, with 17 bases left between them. CDR1 is SGHNT and CDR2 is YYREEE in the germline V gene (reference sequence). The CDR3 protein is CASSLGAGGSTGELFF. Here the CDR3 DNA reads TGTGCCAGCAGCTTGGGCGCAGGGGGGTCAACAGGGGAGCTGTTTTTT.

This clone was picked up a small number of times. The chain has TRBV5-1 and TRBJ2-7, with 14 nucleotides matching TRBD2. The CDR3 sequence is 18 residues long. Germline assignment: CDR1 SGHRS and CDR2 YFSETQ. The V segment lost 4 bases and the J segment 6 bases; nucleotides outside the gene matches: 15. In DNA, the CDR3 is TGCGCCAGCAGCCGACGCACCGGGACTAGCGGGAGTCCTGGCGAGCAGTACTTC. Its translation is CASSRRTGTSGSPGEQYF.

This clone was observed a handful of times. The chain links TRBV7-2 to TRBJ2-2; 11 nucleotides align to TRBD2. V lost 6 bases, J lost 10 bases, and 13 bases stayed unmatched. The CDR3 extends over 16 amino acids. The germline V gene has CDR1 SGHTA and CDR2 FQGNSA. Written as DNA, the CDR3 is TGTGCCAGCAGAAAACCGGGACTAGCGGTTAAGGAGGAGCTGTTTTTT. Its translation is CASRKPGLAVKEELFF.